The 9 T cell receptor beta chains in this list originate from one sample, sequenced in a study of control samples from healthy donors and cancer patients. The table came from immunoSEQ multiplex PCR; TCRdb's copy has only in-frame clones and leaves some out. Here the sample spans some 140,000 clones, roughly 92% being singletons. Sequenced input: blood. Receptors were obtained from a man in his thirties or forties in good health.

The rearrangement uses TRBV28 and TRBJ2-2; D is uncertain. The V and J ends lost 10 bases and 0 bases respectively, with 9 bases between them. Per the germline V gene, CDR1 is MDHEN and CDR2 is SYDVKM. The CDR3 runs 13 residues. The CDR3 DNA reads TGTGCCATTACCACCGCGAACACCGGGGAGCTGTTTTTT. This translates into CAITTANTGELFF.

The chain joins TRBV10-3 to TRBJ2-5; possible D gene TRBD1, 5 bases. The V gene lost 4 bases and the J gene lost 2 bases, with 11 bases spanning the gap. The CDR3 is 14 amino acids. Germline loops: CDR1 ENHRY, CDR2 SYGVKD. The CDR3 bases are TGTGCCATCAGTGGGCCAGGGATACAAGAGACCCAGTACTTC. Amino acids: CAISGPGIQETQYF.

This clone was detected once. The chain combines TRBV18 with TRBJ1-3; weak D call: TRBD1 (6 bases). CDR1 KGHSH and CDR2 LQKENI come from the germline V gene. V was trimmed by 4 bases and J by 0 bases, leaving 10 bases between them. The CDR3 runs to 15 residues. The CDR3 region is CASSHRQDSGNTIYF. The DNA for the CDR3 is TGTGCCAGCTCACACAGACAGGACTCTGGAAACACCATATATTTT.

V usage is TRBV6-5 and J usage is TRBJ2-7, with 8 bases identical to TRBD1. Germline CDR1 and CDR2: MNHEY and SVGAGI. V shed 0 bases, J shed 4 bases, and the junction held 5 bases outside the gene matches. The CDR3 is 15 residues long. This chain's CDR3 is CASSYSDRGSYEQYF. CDR3 sequence (DNA): TGTGCCAGCAGTTACTCTGACAGGGGCTCTTACGAGCAGTACTTC.

The chain is built from TRBV30 and TRBJ1-2; tentative D call: TRBD1 (5 bases). The CDR3 is 16 residues long. Germline V gene sequence: CDR1 GTSNPN, CDR2 SVGIG (reference sequence). The V end lost 2 bases, the J end lost 4 bases, and 20 bases lay between the germline ends. The CDR3 protein is CAWSSSSGARGYGYTF. CDR3 DNA: TGTGCCTGGAGTTCTAGTAGCGGGGCGCGGGGCTATGGCTACACCTTC.

This sequence joins TRBV5-5 and TRBJ1-3, with unresolved D. V lost 1 base to trimming and J lost 0 bases, with 8 bases between them. CDR1 is SGHKS, CDR2 YYEKEE, per germline (reference sequence). The CDR3 consists of 15 residues. The CDR3: CASSLYLTSGNTIYF. CDR3 coding DNA: TGTGCCAGCAGCTTGTACTTAACCTCTGGAAACACCATATATTTT.

The CDR3 coding sequence is TGTGCCAGCAGTTACCAGGACAGGGGGACCTACGAGCAGTACTTC. It is translated as CASSYQDRGTYEQYF. The genes are TRBV6-5 and TRBJ2-7, with 10 bases fitting TRBD1. V lost 2 bases to trimming and J lost 2 bases; unmatched junction nucleotides: 3. The CDR3 has 15 amino acids. CDR1 and CDR2 from the germline V gene are MNHEY and SVGAGI.

The chain employs TRBV7-9 and TRBJ1-1; D may be TRBD1 (6 bases). The CDR3 is 15 residues long. V was cut by 4 bases and J by 1 base, with 13 bases left in between. CDR1 SEHNR and CDR2 FQNEAQ come from the germline V gene (reference sequence). This CDR3 is CASSYGQTRNTEAFF. CDR3 DNA: TGTGCCAGCAGCTACGGACAGACCAGGAACACTGAAGCTTTCTTT.

V gene TRBV6-4 combines with J gene TRBJ2-2; no clear D gene. The V end was cut by 2 bases, the J end by 6 bases, with 10 bases between. Looked up from germline, CDR1 is MRHNA and CDR2 is SNTAGT. CDR3 size: 14 residues. The CDR3 coding sequence is TGTGCCAGCAGTGACCGGGCCGAATCCGGGGAGCTGTTTTTT. As protein: CASSDRAESGELFF.